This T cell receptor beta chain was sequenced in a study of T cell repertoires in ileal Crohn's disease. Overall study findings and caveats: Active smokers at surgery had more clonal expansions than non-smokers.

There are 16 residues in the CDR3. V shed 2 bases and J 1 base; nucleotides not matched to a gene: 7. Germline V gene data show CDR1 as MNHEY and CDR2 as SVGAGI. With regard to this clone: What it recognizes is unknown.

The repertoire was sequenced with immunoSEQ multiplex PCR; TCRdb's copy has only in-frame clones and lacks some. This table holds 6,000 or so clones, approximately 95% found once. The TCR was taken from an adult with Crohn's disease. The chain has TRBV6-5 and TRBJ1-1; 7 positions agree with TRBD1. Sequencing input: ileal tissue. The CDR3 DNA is TGTGCCAGCAGTTACATCAGGACAGGAACGAACACTGAAGCTTTCTTT. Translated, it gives CASSYIRTGTNTEAFF.